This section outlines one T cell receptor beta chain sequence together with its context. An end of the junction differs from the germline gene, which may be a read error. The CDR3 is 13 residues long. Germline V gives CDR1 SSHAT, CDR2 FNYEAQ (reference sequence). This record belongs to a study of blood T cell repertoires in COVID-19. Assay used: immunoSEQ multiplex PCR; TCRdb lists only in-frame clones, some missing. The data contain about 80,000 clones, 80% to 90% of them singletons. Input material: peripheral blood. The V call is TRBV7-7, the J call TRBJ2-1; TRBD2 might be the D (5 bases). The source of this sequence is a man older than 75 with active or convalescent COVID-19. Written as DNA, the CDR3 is TGTGCTAGCAGCGCCGCGGGTACCCGGGAGCAGTTCTTC. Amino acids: CASSAAGTREQFF.